This TCR beta chain was identified during a study of blood T cell repertoires in COVID-19. The V gene end was trimmed by 6 bases and the J gene end by 0 bases; junction bases not matched to a gene: 6. CDR1 is MNHEY and CDR2 is SMNVEV in the germline V gene (reference sequence). The CDR3 loop spans 16 amino acids. Measured with immunoSEQ multiplex PCR; TCRdb has only the in-frame clones, and not every one. This table holds 240,000 or so clones, approximately 83% found once. The sample holds a few counts of this clone. The receptor was isolated from a woman aged 40 to 55 with acute COVID-19. Sequencing was performed on PBMCs or T cells enriched from blood (not recorded which). The chain recombines TRBV27 with TRBJ2-1, with 9 bases identical to TRBD2. CDR3 region: CASSDLAGSSYNEQFF. For the CDR3, the DNA is TGTGCCAGCAGCGACCTAGCGGGAAGCTCCTACAATGAGCAGTTCTTC.